One sample yielded the 28 T cell receptor beta chains listed below, sequenced in a study of blood T cell repertoires in COVID-19. Sequencing was performed with immunoSEQ multiplex PCR; in TCRdb, only in-frame clones are kept and a portion is missing. The table shows about 270,000 clones, with approximately 91% occurring only once. Sequenced: peripheral blood. Source of these receptors: a middle-aged man with acute or convalescent COVID-19.

The genes are TRBV19 and TRBJ1-5, with TRBD1 matching over 8 bases. Germline V gives CDR1 LNHDA, CDR2 SQIVND (reference sequence). CDR3 length equals 17 residues. Losses at the gene ends were 4 bases for V and 0 bases for J; bases not matched to a gene: 8. CDR3 in amino acids: CASSRDRNTDSNQPQHF. The CDR3 DNA is TGTGCCAGTAGTAGGGACAGGAATACAGATAGCAATCAGCCCCAGCATTTT.

The J gene is TRBJ2-4, the V gene TRBV19; perhaps TRBD2 as D (5 bases). The germline V gene has CDR1 LNHDA and CDR2 SQIVND (reference sequence). The CDR3 has 13 residues. Trimming pared 5 bases from V and 1 base from J, leaving 6 bases between. Written as DNA, the CDR3 is TGTGCCAGTAGTGACTACGCCAAAAACATTCAGTACTTC. Protein sequence: CASSDYAKNIQYF.

This clone was recorded once. In nucleotides, the CDR3 is TGTGCCAGCAGCTTAGGGGGGCAGGGATACACTGAAGCTTTCTTT. It translates to CASSLGGQGYTEAFF. This chain joins TRBV13 and TRBJ1-1, with a tentative D call TRBD1 (5 bases). V was shortened by 0 bases and J by 3 bases, with 11 bases between the two germline ends. Germline values: CDR1 PRHDT, CDR2 FYEKMQ (reference sequence). The CDR3 totals 15 residues.

This clone appeared a single time. This rearrangement joins TRBV2 to TRBJ2-1, with D maybe TRBD1 (7 bases). Trimming shortened V by 8 bases and J by 7 bases, and 15 bases separated the two germline ends. Germline V lookup: CDR1 SNHLY, CDR2 FYNNEI. This CDR3 is built from 13 residues. The CDR3 nucleotides read TGTGCCAGCTCCCCCAGGGGGGAAAATGAGCAGTTCTTC. Protein: CASSPRGENEQFF.

This clone was counted only a few times. The chain carries TRBV4-1 and TRBJ2-2; 9 bases match TRBD2. With V trimmed by 0 bases and J by 0 bases, 8 bases remained unmatched. The germline V gene has CDR1 MGHRA and CDR2 YSYEKL. The CDR3 is made up of 19 amino acids. The CDR3 protein is CASSQDRVAGAPNTGELFF. CDR3 DNA sequence: TGCGCCAGCAGCCAAGATCGGGTAGCGGGGGCCCCGAACACCGGGGAGCTGTTTTTT.

The rearrangement uses TRBV5-1 and TRBJ2-1; D might be TRBD2 (6 bases). The CDR3 totals 15 residues. CDR1 is SGHRS and CDR2 is YFSETQ in the germline V gene. Trimming stripped 4 bases from V and 10 bases from J, with 21 bases between. Here the CDR3 reads CASSHSAGSIEEQFF. The CDR3 DNA follows: TGCGCCAGCAGCCATTCAGCGGGCTCCATAGAAGAGCAGTTCTTC. The entire variable domain, with the rest obtained from reference TRBV5-1 and TRBJ2-1, is as follows: KAGVTQTPRYLIKTRGQQVTLSCSPISGHRSVSWYQQTPGQGLQFLFEYFSETQRNKGNFPGRFSGRQFSNSRSEMNVSTLELGDSALYLCASSHSAGSIEEQFFGPGTRLTVL.

The J gene is TRBJ1-4, the V gene TRBV21-1; the table's TRBD1 call for D was not verified on the DNA. TRBV21-1 is given as a pseudogene. The CDR3 is made up of 17 amino acids. In DNA form, the CDR3 reads TGTGCCAGCAGCCTTGCCGCGGGCAGGGGGCACTGCGAAAAACTGTTTTTT. Protein product: CASSLAAGRGHCEKLFF.

The V gene is TRBV6-6, the J gene TRBJ2-7; 7 bases agree with TRBD1. Trimming cost V 4 bases and J 4 bases; bases outside gene matches: 7. CDR3 length: 14 residues. The germline V gene has CDR1 MNHNY and CDR2 SVGAGI (reference sequence). The CDR3 nucleotides are TGTGCCAGCAGTTCGGGGACAGCCGGTTACGAGCAGTACTTC. Protein: CASSSGTAGYEQYF.

The chain uses TRBV7-9 and TRBJ2-7; a weak D match, TRBD1 (5 bases). This CDR3 comprises 15 residues. Germline CDR1 and CDR2: SEHNR and FQNEAQ (reference sequence). Trimming took off 3 bases at V and 3 bases at J, with 15 bases between the two ends. CDR3 DNA: TGTGCCAGCAGCTTGTCAGGGTCGTTGGGCTACGAGCAGTACTTC. Its protein is CASSLSGSLGYEQYF.

The V call is TRBV19, the J call TRBJ2-5; perhaps TRBD1 as D (5 bases). The CDR3 is made up of 13 amino acids. Germline-derived CDR1 and CDR2 are LNHDA and SQIVND (reference sequence). V lost 4 bases, J lost 6 bases, and 12 bases lay in between. Written as DNA, the CDR3 is TGTGCCAGTAGTAGATCCATGGGGCAGACCCAGTACTTC. Its translation is CASSRSMGQTQYF.

The chain recombines TRBV15 with TRBJ2-1; TRBD2 matches at 9 bases. This CDR3 region has 14 residues. The germline V gene has CDR1 LNHNV and CDR2 YYDKDF (reference sequence). V trimming: 6 bases; J trimming: 4 bases; junction bases outside the gene matches: 4. The CDR3 protein is CATRLAGTYNEQFF. The DNA for the CDR3 is TGTGCCACCAGACTAGCGGGCACTTACAATGAGCAGTTCTTC.

The chain is built from TRBV2 and TRBJ1-5; 10 bases are shared with TRBD1. The CDR3 extends over 16 amino acids. V lost 4 bases, J lost 1 base, and 4 bases stayed unmatched. Germline CDR1 and CDR2: SNHLY and FYNNEI. This chain's CDR3 is CASSGWDRGSNQPQHF. CDR3 nucleotides: TGTGCCAGCAGTGGATGGGACAGGGGAAGCAATCAGCCCCAGCATTTT.

The chain employs TRBV2 and TRBJ1-6; no clear D. The V and J ends lost 5 bases and 8 bases respectively, with 10 bases between them. CDR1 and CDR2 (germline): SNHLY, FYNNEI. CDR3 size: 13 residues. CDR3 sequence reads: CASSKDGDSPLHF. CDR3 nucleotide sequence: TGTGCCAGCAGTAAGGACGGGGATTCACCCCTCCACTTT.

The sample holds one count of this clone. The chain is built from TRBV9 and TRBJ2-2; 9 nucleotides agree with TRBD1. Germline CDR1 reads SGDLS; CDR2 reads YYNGEE. CDR3 length: 16 residues. V lost 4 bases and J lost 5; bases outside the gene matches: 9. The CDR3 DNA reads TGTGCCAGCAGCACCGGGACAGGGAAAGAAACCGGGGAGCTGTTTTTT. Protein sequence: CASSTGTGKETGELFF.

On this clone itself: This specimen includes other DNA sequences encoding the same CDR3. The gene calls are TRBV3-1 (or the pseudogene TRBV3-2) and TRBJ2-7, with TRBD1 matching over 8 bases. This CDR3 contains 14 residues. V dropped 4 bases and J dropped 2; count of bases not matched to a gene: 4. From germline, CDR1 is LGHDT and CDR2 YNNKEL (reference sequence). The CDR3 region has the DNA TGTGCCAGCAGCCCCGGGACAGGCCCCTACGAGCAGTACTTC. Translated: CASSPGTGPYEQYF.

This chain links TRBV7-9 with TRBJ1-2; weak D call: TRBD1 (5 bases). Trimming took off 3 bases at V and 8 bases at J, with 16 bases between the two ends. This CDR3 is 14 amino acids long. Germline V gene lookup returns CDR1 SEHNR and CDR2 FQNEAQ (reference sequence). This chain's CDR3 is CASSLAGHRTGYTF. In nucleotides, the CDR3 is TGTGCCAGCAGCTTGGCTGGACATCGGACGGGCTACACCTTC.

This clone was observed once. The rearrangement uses TRBV5-1 and TRBJ2-6; weak D call: TRBD2 (6 bases). The germline V gene encodes CDR1 SGHRS and CDR2 YFSETQ. Trimming took 8 bases from V and 0 from J, leaving 18 bases between them. The CDR3 consists of 17 residues. For the CDR3, the DNA is TGCGCCAGTGGTAGGGAGGCCTCTTACTCTGGGGCCAACGTCCTGACTTTC. This translates into CASGREASYSGANVLTF.

This chain links TRBV10-3 with TRBJ2-7; 7 nucleotides agree with TRBD1. The germline CDR1 and CDR2 sequences are ENHRY and SYGVKD. The CDR3 has 14 residues. Trimming at V came to 6 bases and at J to 2 bases, leaving 7 bases not matched to a gene. CDR3 sequence reads: CAIRDDRAAYEQYF. The CDR3 DNA is TGTGCCATCAGGGACGACAGGGCCGCCTACGAGCAGTACTTC.

The rearrangement links TRBV7-3 to TRBJ1-2; 8 nucleotides line up with TRBD1. V gave up 5 bases and J gave up 8 bases; unmatched junction bases: 7. Germline lookup yields CDR1 SGHTA and CDR2 FQGTGA. The CDR3 is made up of 13 amino acids. The CDR3 here is CASSPSTGGGYTF. CDR3 sequence (DNA): TGTGCCAGCAGCCCGTCAACAGGGGGAGGCTACACCTTC. Looking up the rest from reference TRBV7-3 and TRBJ1-2 gives the full variable domain: GAGVSQTPSNKVTEKGKYVELRCDPISGHTALYWYRQSLGQGPEFLIYFQGTGAADDSGLPNDRFFAVRPEGSVSTLKIQRTERGDSAVYLCASSPSTGGGYTFGSGTRLTVV.

The sample holds one count of this clone. This chain links TRBV9 with TRBJ2-7; a weak D match, TRBD1 (6 bases). Trimming pared 2 bases from V and 7 bases from J, leaving 16 bases between. The CDR3 extends over 14 amino acids. Germline assignment: CDR1 SGDLS and CDR2 YYNGEE. CDR3 sequence reads: CASSVTGSQGEQYF. The CDR3 DNA reads TGTGCCAGCAGCGTCACGGGGTCCCAGGGGGAGCAGTACTTC.

The gene calls are TRBV19 and TRBJ2-3; TRBD1 might be the D (6 bases). The CDR3 is made up of 18 amino acids. Germline-derived CDR1 and CDR2 are LNHDA and SQIVND (reference sequence). The germline V and J ends were trimmed by 0 bases and 5 bases, with 21 bases remaining between them. CDR3 bases: TGTGCCAGTAGTATAGATCTTAGAGGACAGAAGGATGGAGATACGCAGTATTTT. Amino acids: CASSIDLRGQKDGDTQYF.

V and J are TRBV18 and TRBJ2-7, with TRBD2 as a possible D gene (6 bases). V was cut by 3 bases and J by 0 bases, with 9 bases left in between. The CDR3 extends over 14 amino acids. Germline CDR1 and CDR2: KGHSH and LQKENI. For the CDR3, the DNA is TGTGCCAGCTCACCTGGGGGGAGCTCCTACGAGCAGTACTTC. Its protein product is CASSPGGSSYEQYF. Filled out from reference TRBV18 and TRBJ2-7, the complete variable domain reads NAGVMQNPRHLVRRRGQEARLRCSPMKGHSHVYWYRQLPEEGLKFMVYLQKENIIDESGMPKERFSAEFPKEGPSILRIQQVVRGDSAAYFCASSPGGSSYEQYFGPGTRLTVT.

With regard to this clone: One end of the junction is discordant with germline, which a read error may explain. The chain combines TRBV5-1 with TRBJ1-1, with D perhaps matching TRBD1 (5 bases). CDR3 length equals 13 residues. Germline V gene data show CDR1 as SGHRS and CDR2 as YFSETQ. The CDR3, as DNA: TGCGCCAGCTTCCGGGGGGTGAAGACTGAAGCTTTCTTT. This sequence encodes CASFRGVKTEAFF.

V and J are TRBV7-3 and TRBJ1-1; TRBD1 aligns across 8 bases. CDR3 size: 15 residues. The trim removed 5 bases at V and 5 bases at J, leaving 10 bases unmatched. The germline gives CDR1 SGHTA, CDR2 FQGTGA. CDR3 sequence reads: CASSLTGQVNTEAFF. As DNA, the CDR3 is TGTGCCAGCAGCCTCACGGGACAGGTCAATACTGAAGCTTTCTTT.

V is TRBV18 and J is TRBJ2-5, with TRBD1 as a possible D gene (6 bases). Germline V lookup: CDR1 KGHSH, CDR2 LQKENI. Between the trimmed V and J ends, which lost 5 bases and 0 bases, there was a span of 7 bases. The CDR3 has 13 amino acids. The CDR3 region has the DNA TGTGCCAGCTCAGGGGGCTACCAAGAGACCCAGTACTTC. Its protein is CASSGGYQETQYF.

The chain joins TRBV5-1 to TRBJ2-2; 7 bases are a match to TRBD1. The trim removed 4 bases at V and 7 bases at J, leaving 7 bases unmatched. Germline V gives CDR1 SGHRS, CDR2 YFSETQ. The length of the CDR3 is 14 residues. Here the CDR3 reads CASSNGQDGGELFF. DNA for the CDR3: TGCGCCAGCAGCAACGGACAGGACGGCGGGGAGCTGTTTTTT.

This clone showed up just once. V gene TRBV29-1 combines with J gene TRBJ2-7, with D uncertain. Germline assignment: CDR1 SQVTM and CDR2 ANQGSEA. V lost 4 bases, J lost 5 bases, and 12 bases lay in between. The length of the CDR3 is 12 residues. The CDR3 coding sequence is TGCAGCGTTGGGCCGGGTTCCGACGAGCAGTACTTC. Its translation is CSVGPGSDEQYF.

The chain is built from TRBV29-1 and TRBJ2-2, with 15 bases that match TRBD2. The ends lost 6 bases at V and 2 bases at J; junction bases unmatched: 4. Germline CDR1 reads SQVTM; CDR2 reads ANQGSEA. The CDR3 consists of 16 residues. CDR3: CSVPGLAGGNTGELFF. CDR3 coding DNA: TGCAGCGTGCCGGGACTAGCGGGGGGCAACACCGGGGAGCTGTTTTTT.